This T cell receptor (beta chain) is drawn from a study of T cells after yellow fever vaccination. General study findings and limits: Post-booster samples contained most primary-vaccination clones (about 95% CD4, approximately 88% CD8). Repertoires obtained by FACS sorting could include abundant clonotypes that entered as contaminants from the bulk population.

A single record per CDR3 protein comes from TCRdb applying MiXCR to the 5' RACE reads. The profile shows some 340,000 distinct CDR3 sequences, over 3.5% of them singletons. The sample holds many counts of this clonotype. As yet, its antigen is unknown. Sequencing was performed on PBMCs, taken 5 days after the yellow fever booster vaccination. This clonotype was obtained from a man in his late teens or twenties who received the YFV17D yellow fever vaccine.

The CDR3 here is CASRADRAGTEAFF. CDR3 DNA sequence: TGTGCCAGCAGGGCAGACAGGGCCGGCACTGAAGCTTTCTTT. This chain joins TRBV6-5 and TRBJ1-1, with 7 bases identical to TRBD1. V dropped 6 bases and J dropped 4; count of bases not matched to a gene: 8. The CDR3 is 14 amino acids. CDR1 and CDR2 (germline): MNHEY, SVGAGI.